Listed below are T cell receptor beta chains from one sample, sequenced in a study of blood T cells in healthy people across ages. Via MiXCR, TCRdb re-called the 5' RACE reads, giving one row per CDR3 protein. Of roughly 720,000 distinct CDR3 sequences listed, approximately 53% are singletons. Material for sequencing was blood. The receptors were gathered from an elderly man in good health. Each CDR3 is given with its conserved first and last residue. A D gene is named only where the DNA matches it firmly. Only part of the rows carry a size: once, few, many, or a class if the clone is expanded.

TRBJ2-1 NA NA TRBV12-3/TRBV12-4 CASSFRGFYNEQFF TGTGCCAGCAGTTTCAGAGGCTTTTACAATGAGCAGTTCTTC
TRBJ1-4 few NA TRBV28 CASRSPGTEKLFF TGTGCCAGCAGGTCCCCGGGGACTGAAAAACTGTTTTTT
TRBJ1-1 NA NA TRBV14 CASSQDRFRNTEAFF TGTGCCAGCAGCCAAGATCGTTTCAGGAACACTGAAGCTTTCTTT
TRBJ2-1 NA NA TRBV29-1 CSVEGRRQGSYNEQFF TGCAGCGTTGAAGGGAGGCGGCAGGGGTCCTACAATGAGCAGTTCTTC
TRBJ2-7 NA NA TRBV30 CAWSPQDYEQYF TGTGCCTGGAGTCCACAGGACTACGAGCAGTACTTC
TRBJ2-3 NA TRBD2 TRBV6-2/TRBV6-3 CASLGGSPADTQYF TGTGCCAGCCTCGGGGGGTCCCCAGCAGATACGCAGTATTTT
TRBJ1-5 NA TRBD1 TRBV20-1 CSAREGRTGPRKPDQPQHF TGCAGTGCTAGAGAGGGAAGGACAGGGCCTCGAAAACCCGATCAGCCCCAGCATTTT
TRBJ2-6 NA NA TRBV3-1 CASSPTGATSGANVLTF TGTGCCAGCAGCCCGACAGGAGCCACCTCTGGGGCCAACGTCCTGACTTTC
TRBJ2-1 NA NA TRBV2 CASSTGANEQFF TGTGCCAGCAGTACCGGGGCCAATGAGCAGTTCTTC
TRBJ2-5 NA NA TRBV29-1 CSVRQRIQETQYF TGCAGCGTCCGACAGAGGATCCAAGAGACCCAGTACTTC
TRBJ1-2 few NA TRBV7-9 CASSLEQSYGYTF TGTGCCAGCAGCTTAGAACAGAGCTATGGCTACACCTTC